This T cell receptor beta chain was documented in a study of human T cells and chemical hapten exposure. The ends lost 2 bases at V and 6 bases at J; junction bases unmatched: 11. Germline lookup yields CDR1 MDHEN and CDR2 SYDVKM. The CDR3 runs to 16 residues. TCRdb re-called the RACE reads with MiXCR, one entry per CDR3 protein. Found here are roughly 56,000 distinct CDR3 sequences, 9.6% of them singletons; the top ten hold roughly a tenth. Time point specified: pre-sensitization, week 0. Treatment here: therapeutic diphenylcyclopropenone sensitization with weekly scalp DPC. Total RNA was extracted from unfractionated whole blood.

Specimen: whole blood, collected in connection with sensitization to the hapten diphenylcyclopropenone (DPC). The chain combines TRBV28 with TRBJ2-7, with 9 positions matching TRBD1. The TCR comes from a woman aged 25 to 39 with alopecia areata. Some clones in this sample may be carry-over from other donors' samples. DNA of the CDR3: TGTGCCAGCAGTTTAATAGCCGGGACAGGGCTCCTCGAGCAGTACTTC. Protein product: CASSLIAGTGLLEQYF.